The clone carrying this T cell receptor beta chain has a single count. Antigen specificity is unknown. This CDR3 has 17 residues. In germline, CDR1 is MNHNS, CDR2 SASEGT. V shed 2 bases and J 3 bases; nucleotides not matched to a gene: 10. Profiled with immunoSEQ multiplex PCR; TCRdb holds only in-frame clones, not every one. The data show about 130,000 clones, less than 95% seen once. The data originate from a study of T cell responses to AZD1222 COVID-19 vaccine. Study-wide results and limits: Only after the peak T cell response were repertoires sampled.

The source was peripheral blood, collected on day 0 of MenACWY control vaccination. The receptor's source is an adult in good health. This chain uses TRBV6-1 with TRBJ2-1; TRBD1 aligns across 7 bases. DNA of the CDR3: TGTGCCAGCAGTGAATGGGGCGAGAGACAGGGCTACAATGAGCAGTTCTTC. It yields the protein CASSEWGERQGYNEQFF.